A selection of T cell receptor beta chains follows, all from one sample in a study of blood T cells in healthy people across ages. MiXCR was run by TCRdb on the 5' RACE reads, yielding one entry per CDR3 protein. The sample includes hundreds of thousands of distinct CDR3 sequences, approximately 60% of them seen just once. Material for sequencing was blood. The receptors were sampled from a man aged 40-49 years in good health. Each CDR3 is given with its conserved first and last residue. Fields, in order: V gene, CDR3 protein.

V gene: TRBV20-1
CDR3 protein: CSARALGLAGGNEQFF

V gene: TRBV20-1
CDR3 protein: CSARGTGVETQYF

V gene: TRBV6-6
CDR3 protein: CASTWTGEGYGYTF

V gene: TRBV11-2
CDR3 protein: CASRGTDNEQFF

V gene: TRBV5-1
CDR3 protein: CATGEGRTEQYF

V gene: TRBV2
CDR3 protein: CASRPGTTNYGYTF

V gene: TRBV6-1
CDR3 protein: CASSENRNNEQYF

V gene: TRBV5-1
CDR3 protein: CASSLRLSAAREAQPQHF

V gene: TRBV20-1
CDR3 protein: CSAKYQGQGARAFF

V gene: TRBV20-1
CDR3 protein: CSAPLTQYF

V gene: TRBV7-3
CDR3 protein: CASSLGQGVRETQYF

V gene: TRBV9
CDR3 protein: CASSVGAENYEQYF

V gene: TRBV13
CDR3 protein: CASSRENTIYF

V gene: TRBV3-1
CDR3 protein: CASSQGSYYGYTF

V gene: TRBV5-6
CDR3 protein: CASSFSRDEQYF